These 16 T cell receptor beta chains were sequenced from one sample in a study of cytomegalovirus exposure and HLA in healthy donors. Profiled with immunoSEQ multiplex PCR; TCRdb holds only in-frame clones, not every one. The sample consists of roughly 120,000 clones, about 92% of them appearing once. Source material: PBMCs. Receptors were obtained from a woman aged 18-35 years in good health and CMV-seronegative.

V and J are TRBV25-1 and TRBJ2-4; D may be TRBD1 (6 bases). Germline assignment: CDR1 MGHDK and CDR2 SYGVNS. Trimming took 4 bases from V and 1 from J, leaving 20 bases between them. This CDR3 is 18 amino acids long. The CDR3: CASSGPESEGVAKNIQYF. Here the CDR3 DNA reads TGTGCCAGCAGTGGCCCCGAATCTGAGGGGGTGGCCAAAAACATTCAGTACTTC.

The rearrangement joins TRBV2 to TRBJ2-5, with TRBD2 matching 7 bases. The CDR3 consists of 15 residues. The J segment lost 5 bases and the V segment lost 6 bases, leaving 12 bases of the junction unmatched. Germline assignment: CDR1 SNHLY and CDR2 FYNNEI. The CDR3 here is CASSLGAGVGETQYF. In nucleotides, the CDR3 is TGTGCCAGCAGCCTCGGTGCGGGAGTAGGGGAGACCCAGTACTTC.

The rearrangement joins TRBV7-2 to TRBJ1-2; D is uncertain. V was clipped by 2 bases and J by 1 base, with 11 bases between them. Germline V lookup: CDR1 SGHTA, CDR2 FQGNSA. CDR3 length equals 15 residues. CDR3 nucleotide sequence: TGTGCCAGCAGCTTACGGGAGTCCTATAACTATGGCTACACCTTC. Amino acids: CASSLRESYNYGYTF.

J is TRBJ2-5 and V is TRBV30; perhaps TRBD2 as D (5 bases). The V end lost 0 bases, the J end lost 4 bases, and 6 bases lay between the germline ends. This CDR3 has 12 amino acids. CDR1 and CDR2 from the germline V gene are GTSNPN and SVGIG (reference sequence). CDR3 DNA sequence: TGTGCCTGGAGTGTCGAGGGAGAGACCCAGTACTTC. Protein sequence: CAWSVEGETQYF.

This rearrangement joins TRBV19 to TRBJ2-1, with D hard to call. Per the germline V gene, CDR1 is LNHDA and CDR2 is SQIVND (reference sequence). With 5 bases removed from V and 0 bases from J, the gap between germline ends came to 8 bases. This CDR3 contains 14 residues. The CDR3 region has the DNA TGTGCCAGTAGTGGCGGTAGCTCCTACAATGAGCAGTTCTTC. Encoded protein: CASSGGSSYNEQFF.

V gene TRBV28 combines with J gene TRBJ1-5, with 9 bases identical to TRBD1. V was clipped by 6 bases and J by 5 bases; unmatched bases: 11. The germline V gene has CDR1 MDHEN and CDR2 SYDVKM. CDR3 length: 16 amino acids. As DNA, the CDR3 is TGTGCCAGCAGCCGACTCGGGACAGGGCACGATCAGCCCCAGCATTTT. This translates into CASSRLGTGHDQPQHF.

This chain connects TRBV27 to TRBJ1-2, with D possibly being TRBD1 (5 bases). This CDR3 is 15 amino acids long. The V and J ends lost 5 bases and 2 bases respectively, with 15 bases between them. Germline values: CDR1 MNHEY, CDR2 SMNVEV (reference sequence). The CDR3 DNA is TGTGCCAGCAGTCCCAGCGGGTGGGGGAACTATGGCTACACCTTC. It yields the protein CASSPSGWGNYGYTF.

The chain's CDR3 is CARTGIGNYGYTF. For the CDR3, the DNA is TGTGCCCGGACAGGGATCGGGAACTATGGCTACACCTTC. The rearrangement links TRBV30 to TRBJ1-2; 8 positions agree with TRBD1. Per the germline V gene, CDR1 is GTSNPN and CDR2 is SVGIG (reference sequence). With V trimmed by 8 bases and J by 2 bases, 7 bases remained unmatched. The CDR3 extends over 13 amino acids.

The CDR3 is CASSQGIGAPGNTEAFF. CDR3 DNA sequence: TGTGCCAGCAGCCAAGGTATCGGTGCCCCGGGGAACACTGAAGCTTTCTTT. V usage is TRBV4-2 and J usage is TRBJ1-1; D remains ambiguous. V shed 1 base and J shed 1 base, with 16 bases lying between them. The CDR3 consists of 17 residues. Germline lookup yields CDR1 LGHNA and CDR2 YNFKEQ.

The chain employs TRBV30 and TRBJ1-2; a weak D match, TRBD1 (5 bases). CDR1 and CDR2 from the germline V gene are GTSNPN and SVGIG (reference sequence). Trimming took 0 bases from V and 5 from J, leaving 7 bases between them. The CDR3 spans 12 residues. CDR3 protein: CAWSVQGYGYTF. The DNA of the CDR3 is TGTGCCTGGAGTGTTCAGGGTTATGGCTACACCTTC.

The V and J genes are TRBV7-3 and TRBJ2-5; TRBD1 agrees at 11 bases. Germline V lookup: CDR1 SGHTA, CDR2 FQGTGA. CDR3 length: 14 amino acids. The junction had 7 bases not matched to a gene; V was cut back by 8 bases and J by 5 bases. The DNA for the CDR3 is TGTGCCAGCGGTCGGACAGGGGGCGCGGAGACCCAGTACTTC. It specifies CASGRTGGAETQYF.

The genes are TRBV11-2 and TRBJ1-1; possibly TRBD1 for D (6 bases). Trimming stripped 5 bases from V and 12 bases from J, with 16 bases between. Germline V lookup: CDR1 SGHAT, CDR2 FQNNGV. The CDR3 extends over 12 amino acids. The CDR3 sequence is CASSQIRQVSFF. Here the CDR3 DNA reads TGTGCCAGCAGCCAAATACGACAGGTGTCTTTCTTT.

J is TRBJ2-5 and V is TRBV2; possible D gene TRBD2, 5 bases. The V gene's germline CDR1 is SNHLY and CDR2 FYNNEI. The V and J ends lost 11 bases and 3 bases respectively, with 16 bases between them. This CDR3 has 13 amino acids. CDR3 DNA sequence: TGTGCCCCCAGTTTCGAGGGAGAAGAGACCCAGTACTTC. Protein product: CAPSFEGEETQYF.

This chain connects TRBV29-1 to TRBJ1-5, with 7 bases fitting TRBD1. Germline lookup yields CDR1 SQVTM and CDR2 ANQGSEA. CDR3 length: 14 residues. J lost 5 bases, V lost 4 bases, and 8 bases had no gene match. CDR3 sequence: CSVAEGAFDQPQHF. The CDR3 DNA reads as TGCAGCGTTGCGGAGGGGGCGTTTGATCAGCCCCAGCATTTT.

This clone is a singleton in its sample. The J gene is TRBJ2-5, the V gene TRBV25-1; no definite D call. Germline CDR1 and CDR2: MGHDK and SYGVNS. The CDR3 has 18 amino acids. Trimming removed 2 bases at V and 4 bases at J, with 23 bases between. The CDR3 spells CASSEHTVTFVPRETQYF. The CDR3 DNA sequence: TGTGCCAGCAGTGAACATACGGTGACATTCGTCCCGCGAGAGACCCAGTACTTC. Full variable domain (outside the CDR3, taken from reference TRBV25-1 and TRBJ2-5): EADIYQTPRYLVIGTGKKITLECSQTMGHDKMYWYQQDPGMELHLIHYSYGVNSTEKGDLSSESTVSRIRTEHFPLTLESARPSHTSQYLCASSEHTVTFVPRETQYFGPGTRLLVL.

The chain combines TRBV9 with TRBJ2-1, with TRBD2 matching over 9 bases. The CDR3 spans 15 residues. With V trimmed by 4 bases and J by 9 bases, 11 bases remained unmatched. Per germline, CDR1 SGDLS and CDR2 YYNGEE. The CDR3 here is CASSHPSGDDGEQFF. The CDR3 DNA is TGTGCCAGCAGCCACCCTAGCGGGGACGACGGTGAGCAGTTCTTC.